A selection of T cell receptor beta chains follows, all from one sample in a study of blood T cell repertoires in COVID-19. Profiling relied on immunoSEQ multiplex PCR, and the TCRdb table lists in-frame clones only, not all of them. The sample shows 60,000 to 70,000 clones, 86% of them seen only once. The sequenced sample was peripheral blood. These TCRs come from an older woman with acute or convalescent COVID-19. Both conserved end residues are part of each CDR3. The D gene is left open where the match is weak. Only some rows state a clone size, as once, few, many or a class for expanded clones.

TRBD1	once	TRBV10-3	TRBJ1-4	CAISDQAQGVTNEKLFF	TGTGCCATCAGTGACCAAGCTCAGGGGGTCACTAATGAAAAACTGTTTTTT
-	-	TRBV7-2	TRBJ2-5	CASSLVSHETQYF	TGTGCCAGCAGCTTAGTTAGCCACGAGACCCAGTACTTC
-	-	TRBV19	TRBJ2-1	CASSISGVGPIEQFF	TGTGCCAGTAGTATCTCGGGAGTTGGCCCGATAGAGCAGTTCTTC
-	-	TRBV2	TRBJ2-1	CASSEKTGWWDEQFF	TGTGCCAGCAGTGAAAAGACAGGCTGGTGGGATGAGCAGTTCTTC
-	-	TRBV5-1	TRBJ1-4	CASSLGAGKGEKLFF	TGCGCCAGCAGCTTGGGAGCAGGGAAGGGCGAAAAACTGTTTTTT
-	-	TRBV5-1	TRBJ1-4	CASKAGVANNEKLFF	TGCGCCTCCAAGGCGGGGGTCGCAAATAATGAAAAACTGTTTTTT
TRBD1	once	TRBV28	TRBJ1-4	CASSPGDRAGAGEKLFF	TGTGCCAGCAGTCCGGGGGACAGGGCCGGTGCTGGTGAAAAACTGTTTTTT
-	-	TRBV3-1/TRBV3-2	TRBJ1-4	CASSLGGEKLFF	TGTGCCAGCAGCTTAGGGGGTGAAAAACTGTTTTTT
TRBD1	-	TRBV5-1	TRBJ2-2	CASSWGQGGTGELFF	TGCGCCAGCAGTTGGGGACAGGGGGGCACCGGGGAGCTGTTTTTT
TRBD1	few	TRBV5-4	TRBJ1-2	CASSGRDRAVRGYTF	TGTGCCAGCAGCGGTCGGGACAGGGCCGTTAGAGGCTACACCTTC
TRBD2	-	TRBV6-2/TRBV6-3	TRBJ2-7	CASSYRGEAYEQYF	TGTGCCAGCAGTTACCGGGGGGAGGCCTACGAGCAGTACTTC
TRBD2	-	TRBV28	TRBJ2-1	CASSSSASGSYNEQFF	TGTGCCAGCAGCTCCTCGGCTAGCGGGTCCTACAATGAGCAGTTCTTC
-	-	TRBV7-2	TRBJ1-5	CASTSLAKGTLGNQPQHF	TGTGCCAGCACCTCCCTAGCCAAAGGGACTCTGGGCAATCAGCCCCAGCATTTT
-	-	TRBV19	TRBJ1-1	CASSNRRGWNTEAFF	TGTGCCAGTAGTAACCGAAGGGGGTGGAACACTGAAGCTTTCTTT
-	-	TRBV5-4	TRBJ1-1	CASSRQDVREAFF	TGTGCCAGCAGCCGACAGGATGTCCGTGAAGCTTTCTTT
-	-	TRBV4-1	TRBJ2-3	CASSQEGRNPDTQYF	TGCGCCAGCAGCCAAGAAGGGAGGAATCCAGATACGCAGTATTTT
TRBD2	-	TRBV7-3	TRBJ2-7	CASSAGTSGIGEQYF	TGTGCCAGCAGCGCAGGGACTAGCGGGATCGGCGAGCAGTACTTC
TRBD2	-	TRBV7-2	TRBJ2-1	CASSLAPTSGSAEQFF	TGTGCCAGCAGCTTAGCCCCGACTAGCGGGAGTGCTGAGCAGTTCTTC
-	-	TRBV27	TRBJ2-1	CASSLSFSTEQFF	TGTGCCAGCAGTTTATCTTTCAGTACTGAGCAGTTCTTC
TRBD2	-	TRBV19	TRBJ2-3	CASSKSGLAGSHTQYF	TGTGCCAGTAGTAAAAGCGGACTAGCGGGCTCTCATACGCAGTATTTT
TRBD1	once	TRBV30	TRBJ2-7	CAWTPGGTGSYEQYF	TGTGCCTGGACCCCAGGAGGGACAGGCTCCTACGAGCAGTACTTC
-	once	TRBV19	TRBJ2-7	CASSIVTGYEQYF	TGTGCCAGTAGTATAGTCACAGGCTACGAGCAGTACTTC
TRBD1	-	TRBV30	TRBJ1-6	CAWEHARLGQGANSPLHF	TGTGCCTGGGAGCACGCACGACTTGGACAGGGGGCTAATTCACCCCTCCACTTT